What follows are 10 T cell receptor beta chains derived from one specimen sequenced in a study of T cells in Graves' hyperthyroidism and ophthalmopathy. RNA transcripts gave rise to amplified TCR beta CDR3 regions. HTBI primers were used for first-round RT-PCR of the TCR CDR3. TCRdb analysed the multiplex PCR reads with MiXCR anew, one entry per CDR3 protein. This table holds roughly 550,000 distinct CDR3 sequences, roughly 15% found once. Sequenced sample: blood. These receptors were collected from a woman aged 25 to 39 with Graves' ophthalmopathy.

The sample holds many counts of this clonotype. Here the CDR3 DNA reads TGTGCCAGCAGTTTTCAGGACAGGGGGATCCATGAGCAGTTCTTC. Translating it yields CASSFQDRGIHEQFF. This chain links TRBV28 with TRBJ2-1; 10 nucleotides match TRBD1. The CDR3 extends over 15 amino acids. Losses at the gene ends were 3 bases for V and 8 bases for J; bases not matched to a gene: 7. CDR1 and CDR2 from the germline V gene are MDHEN and SYDVKM. Full variable domain (remainder filled in from reference TRBV28 and TRBJ2-1): DVKVTQSSRYLVKRTGEKVFLECVQDMDHENMFWYRQDPGLGLRLIYFSYDVKMKEKGDIPEGYSVSREKKERFSLILESASTNQTSMYLCASSFQDRGIHEQFFGPGTRLTVL.

This clonotype was counted only a few times. The chain employs TRBV28 and TRBJ1-3; TRBD1 aligns across 7 bases. This CDR3 has 17 residues. V shed 4 bases and J 2 bases; nucleotides not matched to a gene: 11. In germline, CDR1 is MDHEN, CDR2 SYDVKM. The CDR3 loop reads CASSSILTGTAGNTIYF. The CDR3 region has the DNA TGTGCCAGCAGTTCGATTTTGACGGGGACAGCTGGAAACACCATATATTTT.

The gene calls are TRBV7-2 and TRBJ2-1, with D perhaps matching TRBD2 (6 bases). Germline V gene lookup returns CDR1 SGHTA and CDR2 FQGNSA. The CDR3 is made up of 13 amino acids. V lost 1 base and J lost 9, with 10 bases in between. The CDR3 protein is CASSLGGVTEQFF. CDR3 DNA sequence: TGTGCCAGCAGCTTAGGCGGGGTGACTGAGCAGTTCTTC.

Many counts were recorded for this clonotype. The chain links TRBV29-1 to TRBJ2-7, with a possible D match to TRBD2 (6 bases). Germline V gives CDR1 SQVTM, CDR2 ANQGSEA. Trimming shortened V by 7 bases and J by 3 bases, and 10 bases separated the two germline ends. This CDR3 is built from 11 residues. Here the CDR3 DNA reads TGCAGCGCTTTTAGCGGCTACGAGCAGTACTTC. Its translation is CSAFSGYEQYF.

As regards this clonotype: The germline gene is not matched at one end of the junction; a read error may be the cause. The genes are TRBV9 and TRBJ2-7, with TRBD2 identical over 9 bases. Germline loops: CDR1 SGDLS, CDR2 YYNGEE. This CDR3 spans 15 amino acids. The CDR3 sequence is CASSVNSGSSYERYF. CDR3 nucleotides: TGTGCCAGCAGCGTAAATAGCGGGAGCTCCTACGAGCGGTACTTC. The full variable domain, completed using reference TRBV9 and TRBJ2-7, is DSGVTQTPKHLITATGQRVTLRCSPRSGDLSVYWYQQSLDQGLQFLIQYYNGEERAKGNILERFSAQQFPDLHSELNLSSLELGDSALYFCASSVNSGSSYERYFGPGTRLTVT.

This clonotype showed up many times. The chain uses TRBV6-1 and TRBJ2-3; TRBD2 agrees at 10 bases. CDR3 size: 17 residues. The V segment lost 5 bases and the J segment 3 bases; nucleotides outside the gene matches: 11. Germline CDR1 reads MNHNS; CDR2 reads SASEGT. CDR3 DNA sequence: TGTGCCAGCAGTCCAAGCCATCAACTAGCGGGAACAGATACGCAGTATTTT. Protein sequence: CASSPSHQLAGTDTQYF.

The CDR3 here is CARSGQGLLSSYNEQFF. For the CDR3, the DNA is TGTGCCAGGTCAGGACAGGGGCTTCTGAGCTCCTACAATGAGCAGTTCTTC. This chain connects TRBV6-4 to TRBJ2-1; 9 positions agree with TRBD1. This CDR3 spans 17 amino acids. With V trimmed by 9 bases and J by 0 bases, 12 bases remained unmatched. Per germline, CDR1 MRHNA and CDR2 SNTAGT.

There are a few counts of this clonotype. The chain couples TRBV6-1 to TRBJ2-1, with 11 bases identical to TRBD2. The trim removed 6 bases at V and 5 bases at J, leaving 9 bases unmatched. The CDR3 totals 16 residues. Germline loops: CDR1 MNHNS, CDR2 SASEGT. Here the CDR3 reads CASRPGTSGSNNEQFF. The CDR3 region has the DNA TGTGCCAGCAGACCCGGGACTAGCGGATCCAACAATGAGCAGTTCTTC.

This clonotype was seen ten or more times. The chain carries TRBV20-1 and TRBJ2-1; D is unclear. The CDR3 loop spans 10 amino acids. Between the trimmed V and J ends, which lost 6 bases and 5 bases, there was a span of 5 bases. Per the germline V gene, CDR1 is DFQATT and CDR2 is SNEGSKA (reference sequence). The CDR3 DNA reads TGCAGTGCCGGAAACAATGAGCAGTTCTTC. It yields the protein CSAGNNEQFF.

In its sample, this clonotype was seen many times. This chain connects TRBV12-3 or TRBV12-4 to TRBJ2-1, with no clear D. The V end was cut by 2 bases, the J end by 0 bases, with 11 bases between. The CDR3 contains 16 residues. CDR3 in DNA: TGTGCCAGCAGTTTACTACGGGTGAGCTCCTACAATGAGCAGTTCTTC. Translated: CASSLLRVSSYNEQFF.